Listed here are 8 T cell receptor beta chains from one sample, sequenced in a study of shared clonotypes between healthy human individuals. Naive CD8 cells lacked CD45RO, underwent positive selection for CCR7 and left out terminally differentiated effector memory CD45RA+ cells. Profiling relied on immunoSEQ multiplex PCR, and the TCRdb table lists in-frame clones only, not all of them. The repertoire has some 2,000,000 clones, less than 95% of them found once; the top ten carry 0.9% to 1.4%. Sequenced input: naive CD8+ T cells sorted from blood. Receptor source: a man younger than 35 in good health.

The J gene is TRBJ1-5, the V gene TRBV7-8; D ambiguous. The CDR3 covers 16 residues. From germline, CDR1 is SGHVS and CDR2 FQNEAQ. V was clipped by 1 base and J by 0 bases, with 10 bases between them. The DNA for the CDR3 is TGTGCCAGCAGCTTAGGGGCACCCCTTAGCAATCAGCCCCAGCATTTT. Residues: CASSLGAPLSNQPQHF.

This chain joins TRBV5-4 and TRBJ1-6; maybe TRBD1 (6 bases). The CDR3 totals 16 residues. V was shortened by 2 bases and J by 3 bases, with 12 bases between the two germline ends. Per the germline V gene, CDR1 is SGHNT and CDR2 is YYREEE (reference sequence). The CDR3: CASSLGGPLYNSPLHF. Written as DNA, the CDR3 is TGTGCCAGCAGCTTAGGGGGGCCCCTCTATAATTCACCCCTCCACTTT.

This chain connects TRBV6-5 to TRBJ2-3; 7 nucleotides match TRBD2. The length of the CDR3 is 11 residues. CDR1 and CDR2 from the germline V gene are MNHEY and SVGAGI. Trimming at V came to 8 bases and at J to 11 bases, leaving 7 bases not matched to a gene. CDR3 sequence reads: CASAGTKRQYF. For the CDR3, the DNA is TGTGCCAGCGCCGGGACTAAAAGGCAGTATTTT.

This clone has just one count. Other DNA sequences in the sample encode the same CDR3. V and J are TRBV7-9 and TRBJ2-7; D is unclear. The CDR3 consists of 13 residues. Germline assignment: CDR1 SEHNR and CDR2 FQNEAQ (reference sequence). V dropped 2 bases and J dropped 0 bases, with 5 bases sitting between them. The CDR3 nucleotides are TGTGCCAGCAGCTTAAAGGACTCCTACGAGCAGTACTTC. Translating gives CASSLKDSYEQYF.

This clone was counted a single time. Other DNA sequences in this sample translate to the same CDR3. The CDR3 is CASSLARDGYTF. The CDR3 DNA reads as TGTGCCAGCAGCTTAGCCAGGGATGGCTACACCTTC. The chain links TRBV7-9 to TRBJ1-2; a weak D match, TRBD1 (5 bases). The V gene lost 0 bases and the J gene lost 6 bases, with 5 bases spanning the gap. Germline CDR1 is SEHNR and CDR2 is FQNEAQ (reference sequence). The CDR3 is 12 residues long. Filled out from reference TRBV7-9 and TRBJ1-2, the complete variable domain reads DTGVSQNPRHKITKRGQNVTFRCDPISEHNRLYWYRQTLGQGPEFLTYFQNEAQLEKSRLLSDRFSAERPKGSFSTLEIQRTEQGDSAMYLCASSLARDGYTFGSGTRLTVV.

The count of this clone is one. The chain uses TRBV2 and TRBJ2-7; D tentatively reads TRBD1 or TRBD2 (5 bases each). The V and J ends lost 7 bases and 7 bases respectively, with 26 bases between them. CDR3 size: 16 residues. Germline lookup yields CDR1 SNHLY and CDR2 FYNNEI. CDR3 sequence reads: CASNPGRMGPGWEQYF. The CDR3 DNA sequence: TGTGCCAGCAACCCAGGGAGAATGGGTCCTGGGTGGGAGCAGTACTTC.

The chain links TRBV4-1 to TRBJ2-7, with D tentatively TRBD1 (5 bases). V lost 0 bases, J lost 0 bases, and 9 bases lay in between. The CDR3 loop spans 15 amino acids. From germline, CDR1 is MGHRA and CDR2 YSYEKL. The CDR3 reads CASSQETQGSYEQYF. CDR3 DNA sequence: TGCGCCAGCAGCCAAGAGACTCAGGGCTCCTACGAGCAGTACTTC.

This chain joins TRBV4-1 and TRBJ2-7; D is unclear. V lost 0 bases and J 3 bases, leaving 9 bases between the germline ends. Germline CDR1 is MGHRA and CDR2 is YSYEKL. CDR3 size: 14 residues. The CDR3 loop is CASSQDRVVYEQYF. In nucleotides, the CDR3 is TGCGCCAGCAGCCAAGACCGGGTAGTCTACGAGCAGTACTTC.